This TCR beta chain derives from a study of cytotoxic CD8 clonotypes in ibrutinib-treated CLL. The length of the CDR3 is 14 residues. Trimming took 6 bases from V and 8 from J; bases not matched to a gene: 11. The V gene's germline CDR1 is SNHLY and CDR2 FYNNEI. Method: immunoSEQ multiplex PCR; TCRdb's copy keeps in-frame clones and lacks some. This sample has about 34,000 clones, with roughly three quarters found just once. The chain has TRBV2 and TRBJ1-1; 8 nucleotides align to TRBD1. This receptor was obtained from a human donor with chronic lymphocytic leukemia. The sequencing used PBMCs, collected before ibrutinib treatment. CDR3: CASRGGTGGEEAFF. CDR3 bases: TGTGCCAGCAGGGGGGGGACAGGCGGCGAGGAAGCTTTCTTT.